This T cell receptor (beta chain) was identified during a study of cytomegalovirus exposure and HLA in healthy donors. Study-wide points: Indistinguishable V segments, including TRBV6-2 and TRBV6-3, were excluded. Several of the most significant clusters were apparently associated with common viral pathogens in a later analysis.

PCR involved 60 Vbeta and 13 Jbeta primers. As processed by the authors: Unique TCR beta chains numbered around 80 million in a later analysis, with about 11 million shared. Clones were read by immunoSEQ multiplex PCR, and TCRdb kept only the in-frame ones, dropping some. V, J and clone size reflect that table, while D and trimming were determined from the DNA. This repertoire shows some 100,000 clones, 60% to 75% found once; its top ten account for more than 9%. V lost 0 bases and J lost 6; bases outside the gene matches: 12. This CDR3 contains 17 residues. Germline CDR1 SGHRS, CDR2 YFSETQ. On this clone itself: Its target is not known.

Sequencing used PBMCs. This TCR was recovered from a man aged 50 to 60 in good health and CMV-seronegative. The V call is TRBV5-1, the J call TRBJ2-3, with 8 bases identical to TRBD2. CDR3 amino acids: CASSLEIGREGTDTQYF. The CDR3 nucleotides read TGCGCCAGCAGCTTGGAGATCGGGAGGGAGGGGACGGATACGCAGTATTTT.